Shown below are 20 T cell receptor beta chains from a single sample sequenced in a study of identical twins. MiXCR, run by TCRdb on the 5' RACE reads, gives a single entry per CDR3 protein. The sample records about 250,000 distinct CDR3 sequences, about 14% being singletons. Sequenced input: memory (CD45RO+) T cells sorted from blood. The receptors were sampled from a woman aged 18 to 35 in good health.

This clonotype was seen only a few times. CDR3 bases: TGTGCCAGCAGCCGAAGAAGCGGGGCAGATACGCAGTATTTT. Its protein product is CASSRRSGADTQYF. The rearrangement links TRBV7-2 to TRBJ2-3; TRBD2 matches 7 bases. Germline CDR1 SGHTA, CDR2 FQGNSA. Trimming cost V 5 bases and J 4 bases; bases outside gene matches: 6. There are 14 residues in the CDR3. Using reference TRBV7-2 and TRBJ2-3 for the parts outside the CDR3, the full variable domain is GAGVSQSPSNKVTEKGKDVELRCDPISGHTALYWYRQSLGQGLEFLIYFQGNSAPDKSGLPSDRFSAERTGGSVSTLTIQRTQQEDSAVYLCASSRRSGADTQYFGPGTRLTVL.

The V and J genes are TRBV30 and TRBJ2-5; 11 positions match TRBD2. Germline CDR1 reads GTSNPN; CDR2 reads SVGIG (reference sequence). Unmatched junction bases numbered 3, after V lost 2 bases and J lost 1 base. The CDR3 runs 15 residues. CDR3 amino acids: CAWSRTSGSQETQYF. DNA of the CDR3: TGTGCCTGGAGTCGGACTAGCGGGTCCCAAGAGACCCAGTACTTC.

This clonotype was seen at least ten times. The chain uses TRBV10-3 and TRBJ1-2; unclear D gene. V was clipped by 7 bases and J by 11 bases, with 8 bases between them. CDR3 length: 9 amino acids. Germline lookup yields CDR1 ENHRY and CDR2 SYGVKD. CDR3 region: CAIKAAYTF. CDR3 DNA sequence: TGTGCCATCAAGGCAGCATACACCTTC.

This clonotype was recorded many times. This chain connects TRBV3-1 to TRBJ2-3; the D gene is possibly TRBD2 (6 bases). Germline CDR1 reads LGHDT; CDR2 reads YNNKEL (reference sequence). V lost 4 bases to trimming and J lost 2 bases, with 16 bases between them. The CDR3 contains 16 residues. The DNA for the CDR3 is TGTGCCAGCAGCCGCCACCTAGCGACAAACACAGATACGCAGTATTTT. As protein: CASSRHLATNTDTQYF.

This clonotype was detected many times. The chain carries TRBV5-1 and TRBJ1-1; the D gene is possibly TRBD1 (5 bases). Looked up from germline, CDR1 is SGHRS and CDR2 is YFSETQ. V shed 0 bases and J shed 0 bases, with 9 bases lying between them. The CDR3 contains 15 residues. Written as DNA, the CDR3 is TGCGCCAGCAGCTTGGGAATGGACATGAACACTGAAGCTTTCTTT. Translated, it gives CASSLGMDMNTEAFF. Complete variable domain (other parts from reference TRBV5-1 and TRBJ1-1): KAGVTQTPRYLIKTRGQQVTLSCSPISGHRSVSWYQQTPGQGLQFLFEYFSETQRNKGNFPGRFSGRQFSNSRSEMNVSTLELGDSALYLCASSLGMDMNTEAFFGQGTRLTVV.

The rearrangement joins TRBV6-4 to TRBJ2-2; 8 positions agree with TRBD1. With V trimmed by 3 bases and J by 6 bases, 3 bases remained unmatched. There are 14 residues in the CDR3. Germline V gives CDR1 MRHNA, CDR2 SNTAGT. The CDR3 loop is CASSEAGGSGELFF. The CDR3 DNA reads TGTGCCAGCAGTGAAGCAGGGGGCTCCGGGGAGCTGTTTTTT.

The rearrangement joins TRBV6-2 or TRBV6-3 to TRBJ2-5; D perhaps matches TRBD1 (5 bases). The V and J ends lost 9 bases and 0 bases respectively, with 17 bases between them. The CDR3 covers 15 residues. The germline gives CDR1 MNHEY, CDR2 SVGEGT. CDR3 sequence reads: CARITLQVYQETQYF. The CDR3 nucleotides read TGTGCCAGGATTACTCTACAGGTGTACCAAGAGACCCAGTACTTC.

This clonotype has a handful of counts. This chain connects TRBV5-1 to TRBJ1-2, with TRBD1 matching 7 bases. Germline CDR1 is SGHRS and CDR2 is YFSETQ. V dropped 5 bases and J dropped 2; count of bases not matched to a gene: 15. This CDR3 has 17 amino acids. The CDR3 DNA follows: TGCGCCAGCAGACTGGGGTACGAGGACAGGAGGAACTATGGCTACACCTTC. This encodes CASRLGYEDRRNYGYTF.

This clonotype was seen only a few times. The CDR3 is CAISGANYEQYF. DNA of the CDR3: TGTGCCATCAGTGGGGCCAACTACGAGCAGTACTTC. The rearrangement links TRBV10-3 to TRBJ2-7; no definite D call. The CDR3 runs to 12 residues. Per the germline V gene, CDR1 is ENHRY and CDR2 is SYGVKD. V gave up 4 bases and J gave up 3 bases, with 7 bases separating them.

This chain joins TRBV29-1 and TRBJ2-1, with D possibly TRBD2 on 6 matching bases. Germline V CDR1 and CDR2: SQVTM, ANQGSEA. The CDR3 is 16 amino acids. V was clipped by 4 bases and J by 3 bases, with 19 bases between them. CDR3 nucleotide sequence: TGCAGCGTTGTGGGCGGGGTGGCTAGCGACTACAATGAGCAGTTCTTC. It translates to CSVVGGVASDYNEQFF.

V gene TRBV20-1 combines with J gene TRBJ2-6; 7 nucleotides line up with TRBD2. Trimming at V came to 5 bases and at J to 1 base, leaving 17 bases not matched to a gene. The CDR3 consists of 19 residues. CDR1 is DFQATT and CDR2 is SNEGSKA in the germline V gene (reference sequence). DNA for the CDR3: TGCAGTGCTCCCCGTCTTGGGGGGGGAGGCATATCTGGGGCCAACGTCCTGACTTTC. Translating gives CSAPRLGGGGISGANVLTF.

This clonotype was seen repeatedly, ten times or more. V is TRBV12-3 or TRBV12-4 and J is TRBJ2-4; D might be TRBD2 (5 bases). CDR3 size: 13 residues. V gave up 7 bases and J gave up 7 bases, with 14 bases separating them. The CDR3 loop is CASTLHGMNIQYF. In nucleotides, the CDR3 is TGTGCCAGCACCCTCCACGGGATGAACATTCAGTACTTC.

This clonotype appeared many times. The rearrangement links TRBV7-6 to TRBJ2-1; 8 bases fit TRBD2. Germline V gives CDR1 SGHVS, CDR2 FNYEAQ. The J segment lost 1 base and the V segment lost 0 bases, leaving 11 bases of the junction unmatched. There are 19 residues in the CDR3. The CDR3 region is CASSLAGVAGSSSYNEQFF. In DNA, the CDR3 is TGTGCCAGCAGCTTAGCGGGGGTAGCGGGATCAAGTTCCTACAATGAGCAGTTCTTC.

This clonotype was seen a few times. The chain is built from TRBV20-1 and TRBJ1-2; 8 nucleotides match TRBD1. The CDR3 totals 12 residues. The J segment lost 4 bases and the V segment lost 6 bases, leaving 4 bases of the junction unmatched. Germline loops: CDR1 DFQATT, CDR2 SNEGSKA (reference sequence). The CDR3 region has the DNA TGCAGTGCATCGACAGGGGCCTATGGCTACACCTTC. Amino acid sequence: CSASTGAYGYTF.

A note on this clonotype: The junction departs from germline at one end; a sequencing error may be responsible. The CDR3 reads CASSQERLAGSSYNEQLF. The DNA of the CDR3 is TGTGCCAGCAGCCAAGAAAGACTAGCCGGGAGCTCCTACAATGAGCAGCTCTTC. The chain uses TRBV4-2 and TRBJ2-1; 7 bases line up with TRBD2. The CDR3 has 18 amino acids. Germline-derived CDR1 and CDR2 are LGHNA and YNFKEQ.

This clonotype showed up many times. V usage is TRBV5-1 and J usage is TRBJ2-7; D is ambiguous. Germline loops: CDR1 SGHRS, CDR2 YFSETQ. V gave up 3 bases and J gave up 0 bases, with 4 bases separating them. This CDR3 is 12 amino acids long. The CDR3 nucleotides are TGCGCCAGCAGCTCGAGCTCCTACGAGCAGTACTTC. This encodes CASSSSSYEQYF. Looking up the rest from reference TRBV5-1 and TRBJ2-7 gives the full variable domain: KAGVTQTPRYLIKTRGQQVTLSCSPISGHRSVSWYQQTPGQGLQFLFEYFSETQRNKGNFPGRFSGRQFSNSRSEMNVSTLELGDSALYLCASSSSSYEQYFGPGTRLTVT.

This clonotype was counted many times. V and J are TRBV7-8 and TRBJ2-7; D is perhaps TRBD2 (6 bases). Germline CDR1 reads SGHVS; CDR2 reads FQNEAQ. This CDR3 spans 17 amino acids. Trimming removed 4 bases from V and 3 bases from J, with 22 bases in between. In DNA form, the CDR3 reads TGTGCCAGCAGCTCCCGTTCGGGGTCCGGGAGTAGCTACGAGCAGTACTTC. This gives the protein CASSSRSGSGSSYEQYF.

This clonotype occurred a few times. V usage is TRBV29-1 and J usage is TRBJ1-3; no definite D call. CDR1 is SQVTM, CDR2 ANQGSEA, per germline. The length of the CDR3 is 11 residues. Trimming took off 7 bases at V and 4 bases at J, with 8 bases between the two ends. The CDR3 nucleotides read TGCAGCGGTTTGGCGGGAAACACCATATATTTT. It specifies CSGLAGNTIYF.

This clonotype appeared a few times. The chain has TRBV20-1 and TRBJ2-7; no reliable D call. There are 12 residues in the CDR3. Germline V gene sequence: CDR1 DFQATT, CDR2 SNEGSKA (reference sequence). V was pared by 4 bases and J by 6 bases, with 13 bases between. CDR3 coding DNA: TGCAGTGCTACCCGGCCCGAACGCGAGCAGTACTTC. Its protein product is CSATRPEREQYF.

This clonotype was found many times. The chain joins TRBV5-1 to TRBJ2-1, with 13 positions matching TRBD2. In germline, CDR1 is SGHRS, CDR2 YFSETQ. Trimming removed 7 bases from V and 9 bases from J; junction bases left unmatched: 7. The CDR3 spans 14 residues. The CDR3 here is CASSGLAGAGEQFF. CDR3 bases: TGCGCCAGCTCCGGACTAGCGGGAGCGGGTGAGCAGTTCTTC. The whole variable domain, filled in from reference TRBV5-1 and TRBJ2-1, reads KAGVTQTPRYLIKTRGQQVTLSCSPISGHRSVSWYQQTPGQGLQFLFEYFSETQRNKGNFPGRFSGRQFSNSRSEMNVSTLELGDSALYLCASSGLAGAGEQFFGPGTRLTVL.